This T cell receptor (beta chain) was sequenced in a study of T cell responses to AZD1222 COVID-19 vaccine. The study's findings and limits: Every sample of the repertoires postdated the peak T cell response. Among spike-specific TCRs, nearly half reportedly target unmutated variant regions. Donors were mostly white British, more females; clonal diversity possibly underestimated.

Germline V gives CDR1 SGHVS, CDR2 FNYEAQ. This CDR3 has 17 amino acids. Trimming left V 5 bases short and J 2 bases short, with 18 bases between. Here immunoSEQ multiplex PCR was the method, and the copy in TCRdb shows in-frame clones only, minus some. The sample holds about 150,000 clones, more than 85% seen once. Comment on this clone: Its antigen is currently unknown.

The clonotype comes from an adult in good health. This specimen was peripheral blood, taken on day 0 of AZD1222 vaccination. The chain has TRBV7-6 and TRBJ2-2; D gene uncertain. The CDR3 DNA is TGTGCCAGCAGCATAGAGGCCGCAGGAGCCAACACCGGGGAGCTGTTTTTT. Its translation: CASSIEAAGANTGELFF.